This T cell receptor beta chain is drawn from a study of T cells in Graves' hyperthyroidism and ophthalmopathy. Exclusion followed for patients with uncontrolled infection, other autoimmune disease, pregnancy or lactation. The authors obtained PBMCs from roughly 9.7 ml of fresh peripheral blood. Amplification of TCR beta CDR3 regions used RNA as the template. RT-PCR in the first round (using the HTBI primer set) targeted the TCR CDR3. TCRdb re-derived calls from the multiplex PCR reads in MiXCR, one entry per CDR3 protein. The sample holds over 550,000 distinct CDR3 sequences, 16% seen once. This clonotype was seen repeatedly, ten times or more. Its antigen is still unknown. The CDR3 extends over 15 amino acids. Germline values: CDR1 MDHEN, CDR2 SYDVKM. After removal of 6 bases from V and 6 bases from J, the junction contained 14 bases not matched to a gene. Whole-study results and caveats: Ophthalmopathy and stable hyperthyroidism were separated by a 13 V-J model.

The TCR originated in a woman under 30 with Graves' hyperthyroidism. Sequencing used blood. The rearrangement joins TRBV28 to TRBJ2-7; 7 bases agree with TRBD2. The chain's CDR3 is CASSRLVTGGGEQYF. In DNA form, the CDR3 reads TGTGCCAGCAGCCGTTTGGTTACGGGAGGTGGCGAGCAGTACTTC.